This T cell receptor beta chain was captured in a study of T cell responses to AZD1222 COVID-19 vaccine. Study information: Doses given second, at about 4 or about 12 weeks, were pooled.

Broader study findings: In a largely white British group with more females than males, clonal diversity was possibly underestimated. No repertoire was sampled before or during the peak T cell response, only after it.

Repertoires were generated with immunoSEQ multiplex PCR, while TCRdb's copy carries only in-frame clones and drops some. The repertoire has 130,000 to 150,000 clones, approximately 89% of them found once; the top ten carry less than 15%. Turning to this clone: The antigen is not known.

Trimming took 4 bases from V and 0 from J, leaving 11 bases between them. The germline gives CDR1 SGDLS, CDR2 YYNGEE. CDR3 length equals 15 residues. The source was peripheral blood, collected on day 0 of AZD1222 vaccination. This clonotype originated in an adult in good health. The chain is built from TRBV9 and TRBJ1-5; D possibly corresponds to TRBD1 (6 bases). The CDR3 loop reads CASSKQGDSNQPQHF. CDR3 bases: TGTGCCAGCAGCAAACAGGGAGATAGCAATCAGCCCCAGCATTTT. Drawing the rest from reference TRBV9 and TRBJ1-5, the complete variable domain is DSGVTQTPKHLITATGQRVTLRCSPRSGDLSVYWYQQSLDQGLQFLIQYYNGEERAKGNILERFSAQQFPDLHSELNLSSLELGDSALYFCASSKQGDSNQPQHFGDGTRLSIL.